These 9 T cell receptor beta chains share one sample of origin, sequenced in a study of cytomegalovirus exposure and HLA in healthy donors. PCR employed 60 Vbeta and 13 Jbeta primers. Assay used: immunoSEQ multiplex PCR; TCRdb lists only in-frame clones, some missing. The data hold some 120,000 clones, with about 73% observed a single time. Sequencing was carried out using PBMCs. These receptors came from a woman aged 35 to 49 in good health and CMV-seronegative.

Only a few counts were recorded for this clone. The rearrangement uses TRBV2 and TRBJ2-1; 10 bases line up with TRBD2. CDR3 length: 16 residues. V was pared by 7 bases and J by 4 bases, with 10 bases of the junction left unmatched. Germline CDR1 reads SNHLY; CDR2 reads FYNNEI. CDR3 region: CASIRTLAGAYNEQFF. For the CDR3, the DNA is TGTGCCAGCATCCGAACGCTAGCGGGAGCTTACAATGAGCAGTTCTTC.

The rearrangement uses TRBV5-1 and TRBJ2-5; no reliable D call. Looked up from germline, CDR1 is SGHRS and CDR2 is YFSETQ. The germline V and J ends were trimmed by 0 bases and 2 bases, with 11 bases remaining between them. This CDR3 has 15 amino acids. The CDR3 reads CASSLAGWQQETQYF. The CDR3 DNA reads as TGCGCCAGCAGCTTGGCAGGCTGGCAGCAAGAGACCCAGTACTTC. The full variable domain, with the rest looked up from reference TRBV5-1 and TRBJ2-5, is KAGVTQTPRYLIKTRGQQVTLSCSPISGHRSVSWYQQTPGQGLQFLFEYFSETQRNKGNFPGRFSGRQFSNSRSEMNVSTLELGDSALYLCASSLAGWQQETQYFGPGTRLLVL.

The gene calls are TRBV11-3 and TRBJ2-1; TRBD2 aligns across 7 bases. The CDR3 has 14 amino acids. V shed 0 bases, J shed 12 bases, and the junction held 8 bases outside the gene matches. Germline assignment: CDR1 SGHNT and CDR2 YENEEA. The DNA for the CDR3 is TGTGCCAGCAGCTTAGAGGGGGGGGACTCGAGGCAGTTCTTC. Translating it yields CASSLEGGDSRQFF.

The chain has TRBV6-5 and TRBJ2-3; D perhaps matches TRBD1 (5 bases). Germline assignment: CDR1 MNHEY and CDR2 SVGAGI. This CDR3 is built from 13 residues. V was trimmed by 8 bases and J by 0 bases, leaving 9 bases between them. Here the CDR3 reads CASLDISTDTQYF. CDR3 nucleotides: TGTGCCAGCCTGGACATAAGCACAGATACGCAGTATTTT.

The V gene is TRBV7-9, the J gene TRBJ1-3, with D uncertain. CDR1 is SEHNR, CDR2 FQNEAQ, per germline (reference sequence). Trimming stripped 5 bases from V and 4 bases from J, with 12 bases between. This CDR3 region has 14 residues. CDR3 nucleotide sequence: TGTGCCAGCAGCCCGGCGGGGAACGGAAACACCATATATTTT. Protein: CASSPAGNGNTIYF.

The chain has TRBV28 and TRBJ2-1, with TRBD2 matching 10 bases. This CDR3 is 16 amino acids long. Losses at the gene ends were 2 bases for V and 6 bases for J; bases not matched to a gene: 7. Germline CDR1 MDHEN, CDR2 SYDVKM. This CDR3 is CASSLQSGRAFNEQFF. CDR3 in DNA: TGTGCCAGCAGTTTACAAAGCGGGAGGGCGTTCAATGAGCAGTTCTTC.

The chain carries TRBV19 and TRBJ2-7, with 10 bases identical to TRBD1. Germline assignment: CDR1 LNHDA and CDR2 SQIVND (reference sequence). V was pared by 4 bases and J by 6 bases, with 9 bases of the junction left unmatched. This CDR3 is built from 15 residues. The DNA of the CDR3 is TGTGCCAGTAGTAGGATGACAGGGGGCGCGATCGAGCAGTACTTC. Translation: CASSRMTGGAIEQYF. Complete variable domain (other parts from reference TRBV19 and TRBJ2-7): DGGITQSPKYLFRKEGQNVTLSCEQNLNHDAMYWYRQDPGQGLRLIYYSQIVNDFQKGDIAEGYSVSREKKESFPLTVTSAQKNPTAFYLCASSRMTGGAIEQYFGPGTRLTVT.

The genes are TRBV6-5 and TRBJ1-5, with D perhaps TRBD1 (6 bases). V was clipped by 6 bases and J by 3 bases, with 15 bases between them. Germline values: CDR1 MNHEY, CDR2 SVGAGI. The CDR3 is 15 amino acids. The CDR3 bases are TGTGCCAGCAGCTCCGGGACAAGTCTCAATCAGCCCCAGCATTTT. Residues: CASSSGTSLNQPQHF.

The table lists this clone with a few counts. V and J are TRBV11-2 and TRBJ2-7, with D maybe TRBD2 (5 bases). CDR1 and CDR2 (germline): SGHAT, FQNNGV. The CDR3 spans 11 residues. The ends were cut back, 8 bases at V and 0 bases at J, with 5 bases in the middle. The CDR3 here is CASRDSYEQYF. The DNA of the CDR3 is TGTGCCAGCCGGGACTCCTACGAGCAGTACTTC.